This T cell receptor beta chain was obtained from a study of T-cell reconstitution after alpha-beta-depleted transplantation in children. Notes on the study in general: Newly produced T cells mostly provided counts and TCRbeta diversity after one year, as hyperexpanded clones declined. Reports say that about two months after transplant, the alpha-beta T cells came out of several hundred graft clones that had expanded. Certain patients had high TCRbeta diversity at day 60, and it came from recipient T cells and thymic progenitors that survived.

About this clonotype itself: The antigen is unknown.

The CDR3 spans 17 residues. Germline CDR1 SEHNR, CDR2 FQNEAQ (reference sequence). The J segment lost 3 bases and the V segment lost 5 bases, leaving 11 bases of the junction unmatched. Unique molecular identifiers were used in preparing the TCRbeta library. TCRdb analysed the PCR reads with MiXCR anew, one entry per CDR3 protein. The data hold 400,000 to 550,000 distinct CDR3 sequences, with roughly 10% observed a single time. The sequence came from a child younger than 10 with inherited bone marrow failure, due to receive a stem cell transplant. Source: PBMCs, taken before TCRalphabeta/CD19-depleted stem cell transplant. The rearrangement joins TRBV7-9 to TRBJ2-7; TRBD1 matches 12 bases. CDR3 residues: CASSRGTGGAVSYEQYF. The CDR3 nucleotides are TGTGCCAGCAGCCGAGGGACAGGGGGCGCAGTGAGCTACGAGCAGTACTTC. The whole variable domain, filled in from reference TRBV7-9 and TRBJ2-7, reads DTGVSQNPRHKITKRGQNVTFRCDPISEHNRLYWYRQTLGQGPEFLTYFQNEAQLEKSRLLSDRFSAERPKGSFSTLEIQRTEQGDSAMYLCASSRGTGGAVSYEQYFGPGTRLTVT.